One and the same sample provided the 3 T cell receptor beta chains below, sequenced in a study of shared clonotypes between healthy human individuals. Only in-frame clones appear in the TCRdb table, and some are missing; sequencing was by immunoSEQ multiplex PCR. Counted here are about 79,000 clones, 60% to 80% occurring once; the ten biggest clones make up about 51%. Sequenced input: memory CD8+ T cells sorted from blood. Described subset: CD45RO+ cells pooled with CCR7-negative TemRA cells. The receptors stem from a man aged 25 to 40 in good health.

This clone came up once. CDR3 sequence reads: CASSLSSTDTQYF. Written as DNA, the CDR3 is TGTGCCAGCAGTTTATCGAGCACAGATACGCAGTATTTT. This rearrangement joins TRBV28 to TRBJ2-3; no clear D gene. The ends were cut back, 1 base at V and 0 bases at J, with 2 bases in the middle. Germline lookup yields CDR1 MDHEN and CDR2 SYDVKM. This CDR3 is built from 13 residues.

This clone has a count of ten or more. The chain links TRBV19 to TRBJ2-7, with 9 bases identical to TRBD1. This CDR3 comprises 14 residues. J was trimmed by 3 bases and V by 1 base; bases with no gene match: 1. Germline V gives CDR1 LNHDA, CDR2 SQIVND (reference sequence). CDR3 nucleotide sequence: TGTGCCAGTAGTATAGCGGGACAGGGCTACGAGCAGTACTTC. Translating it yields CASSIAGQGYEQYF. The variable domain in full, with the rest retrieved from reference TRBV19 and TRBJ2-7, is DGGITQSPKYLFRKEGQNVTLSCEQNLNHDAMYWYRQDPGQGLRLIYYSQIVNDFQKGDIAEGYSVSREKKESFPLTVTSAQKNPTAFYLCASSIAGQGYEQYFGPGTRLTVT.

The rearrangement links TRBV5-1 to TRBJ2-1; 7 bases are shared with TRBD2. V was pared by 4 bases and J by 4 bases, with 14 bases of the junction left unmatched. Germline-derived CDR1 and CDR2 are SGHRS and YFSETQ. The CDR3 sequence is 17 residues long. The CDR3 coding sequence is TGCGCCAGCAGCCCAAAACAGAAAGCGGGGCCATACAATGAGCAGTTCTTC. This translates into CASSPKQKAGPYNEQFF.